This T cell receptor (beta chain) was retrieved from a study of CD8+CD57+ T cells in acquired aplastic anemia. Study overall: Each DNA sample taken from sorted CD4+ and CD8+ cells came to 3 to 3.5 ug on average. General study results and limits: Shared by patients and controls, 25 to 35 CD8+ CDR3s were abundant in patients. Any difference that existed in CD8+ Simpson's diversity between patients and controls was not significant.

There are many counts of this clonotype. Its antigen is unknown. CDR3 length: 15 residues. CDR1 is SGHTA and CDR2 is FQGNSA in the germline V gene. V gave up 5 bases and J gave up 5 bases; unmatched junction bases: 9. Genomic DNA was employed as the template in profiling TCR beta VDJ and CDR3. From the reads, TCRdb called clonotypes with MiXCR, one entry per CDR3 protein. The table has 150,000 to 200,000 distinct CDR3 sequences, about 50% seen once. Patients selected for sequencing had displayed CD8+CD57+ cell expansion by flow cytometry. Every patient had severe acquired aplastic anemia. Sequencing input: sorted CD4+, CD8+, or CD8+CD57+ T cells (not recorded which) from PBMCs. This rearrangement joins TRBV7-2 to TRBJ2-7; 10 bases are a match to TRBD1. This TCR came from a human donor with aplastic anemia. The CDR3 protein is CASSPGQGVFHEQYF. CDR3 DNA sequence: TGTGCCAGCAGCCCAGGACAGGGGGTTTTCCACGAGCAGTACTTC.